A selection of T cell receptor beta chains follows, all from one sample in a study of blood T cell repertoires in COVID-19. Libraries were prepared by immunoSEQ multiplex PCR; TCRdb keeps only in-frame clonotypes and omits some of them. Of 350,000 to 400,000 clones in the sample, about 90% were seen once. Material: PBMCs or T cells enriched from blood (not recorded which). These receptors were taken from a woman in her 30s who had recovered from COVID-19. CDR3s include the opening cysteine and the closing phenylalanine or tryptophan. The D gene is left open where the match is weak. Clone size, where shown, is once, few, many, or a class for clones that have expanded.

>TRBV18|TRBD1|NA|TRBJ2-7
CASSNLRGSSYEQYF
TGTGCCAGCTCAAACCTCAGGGGGAGCTCCTACGAGCAGTACTTC
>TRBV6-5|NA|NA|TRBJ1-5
CASSQKGLWQPQHF
TGTGCCAGCAGCCAAAAGGGGCTTTGGCAGCCCCAGCATTTT
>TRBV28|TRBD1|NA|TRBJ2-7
CASSIQGVVYEQYF
TGTGCCAGCAGTATACAGGGGGTGGTCTACGAGCAGTACTTC
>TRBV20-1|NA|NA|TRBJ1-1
CSASRQNTEAFF
TGCAGTGCTAGTAGACAGAACACTGAAGCTTTCTTT
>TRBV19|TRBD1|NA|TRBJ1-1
CASRNRGGTEAFF
TGTGCCAGTAGGAACAGGGGTGGGACTGAAGCTTTCTTT
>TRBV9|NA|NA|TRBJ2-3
CASSVVAGPVAQYF
TGTGCCAGCAGCGTAGTTGCGGGGCCAGTGGCGCAGTATTTT
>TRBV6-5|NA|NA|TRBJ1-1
CASSAAQRGTEAFF
TGTGCCAGCAGCGCCGCCCAGCGCGGTACTGAAGCTTTCTTT
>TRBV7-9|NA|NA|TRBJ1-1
CASSSDRQPTEAFF
TGTGCCAGCAGCAGTGACCGACAGCCGACTGAAGCTTTCTTT
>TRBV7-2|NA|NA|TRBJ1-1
CASSLAAKNTEAFF
TGTGCCAGCAGCTTAGCGGCCAAGAACACTGAAGCTTTCTTT
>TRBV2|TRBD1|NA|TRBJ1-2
CASRETGVYGYTF
TGTGCCAGCAGAGAGACAGGGGTTTATGGCTACACCTTC
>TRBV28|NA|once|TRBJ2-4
CASSLPSGGKNIQYF
TGTGCCAGCAGTCTCCCCTCCGGCGGGAAAAACATTCAGTACTTC
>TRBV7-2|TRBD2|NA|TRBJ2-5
CASSSVGLAGGQETQYF
TGTGCCAGCAGCTCCGTGGGACTAGCGGGGGGACAAGAGACCCAGTACTTC
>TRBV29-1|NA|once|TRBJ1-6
CSVGDTRSLHF
TGCAGCGTTGGGGACACGAGGTCCCTCCACTTT
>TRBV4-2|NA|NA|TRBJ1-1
CASSQESGLLNTEAFF
TGTGCCAGCAGCCAAGAGTCAGGGCTTTTGAACACTGAAGCTTTCTTT
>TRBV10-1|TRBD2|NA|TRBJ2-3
CASSERAGGSKDTQYF
TGCGCCAGCAGTGAAAGGGCGGGGGGTTCCAAAGATACGCAGTATTTT
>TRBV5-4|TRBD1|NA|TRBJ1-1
CASSFYRGRYTEAFF
TGTGCCAGCAGCTTTTACAGGGGGCGATACACTGAAGCTTTCTTT
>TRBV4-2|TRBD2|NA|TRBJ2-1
CASSQFQTSGSSYNEQFF
TGTGCCAGCAGCCAATTCCAGACTAGCGGGAGCTCCTACAATGAGCAGTTCTTC
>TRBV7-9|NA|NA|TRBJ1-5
CASTATGSLQPQHF
TGTGCCAGCACCGCTACAGGGTCGCTCCAGCCCCAGCATTTT
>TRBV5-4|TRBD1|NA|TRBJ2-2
CASSTRTGDPGELFF
TGTGCCAGCAGCACCCGGACAGGGGATCCCGGGGAGCTGTTTTTT
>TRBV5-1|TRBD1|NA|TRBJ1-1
CASSFTGTGDTEAFF
TGCGCCAGCAGCTTCACCGGGACAGGGGACACTGAAGCTTTCTTT
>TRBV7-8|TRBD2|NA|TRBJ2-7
CASSLGKLADSYEQYF
TGTGCCAGCAGCTTAGGGAAACTAGCGGACTCCTACGAGCAGTACTTC
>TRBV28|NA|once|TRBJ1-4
CASSFSDSNEKLFF
TGTGCCAGCAGTTTTTCGGACAGTAATGAAAAACTGTTTTTT
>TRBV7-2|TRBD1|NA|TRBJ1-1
CASSSSGTGGVENTEAFF
TGTGCCAGCAGCTCCTCCGGGACAGGGGGCGTTGAGAACACTGAAGCTTTCTTT
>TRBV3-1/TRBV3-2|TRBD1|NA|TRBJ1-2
CASSPRGTGEGYTF
TGTGCCAGCAGCCCCCGCGGGACAGGGGAAGGCTACACCTTC
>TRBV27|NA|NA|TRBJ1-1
CASTPRTDGWNTEAFF
TGTGCCAGCACCCCCCGGACAGATGGGTGGAACACTGAAGCTTTCTTT
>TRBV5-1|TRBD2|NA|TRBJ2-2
CASTLAGGYTGELFF
TGCGCCAGCACCCTAGCGGGGGGGTACACCGGGGAGCTGTTTTTT
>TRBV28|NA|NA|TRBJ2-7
CASSPPGFYEQYF
TGTGCCAGCAGTCCCCCGGGGTTCTACGAGCAGTACTTC
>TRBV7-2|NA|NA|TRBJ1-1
CASSSFGGGTEAFF
TGTGCCAGCAGCTCCTTTGGGGGCGGCACTGAAGCTTTCTTT
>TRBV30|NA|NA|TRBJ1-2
CAWTTQGGEGYTF
TGTGCCTGGACTACACAGGGAGGGGAAGGCTACACCTTC
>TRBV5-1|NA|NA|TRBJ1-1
CASPRSHREGCGTEAFF
TGCGCCAGCCCCCGGTCCCACAGGGAGGGATGTGGCACTGAAGCTTTCTTT
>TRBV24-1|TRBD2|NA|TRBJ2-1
CATSRAAGGRSYNEQFF
TGTGCCACCAGTAGAGCAGCGGGAGGGAGGTCCTACAATGAGCAGTTCTTC
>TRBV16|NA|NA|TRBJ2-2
CASSQAHGLANTGELFF
TGTGCCAGCAGCCAAGCTCATGGCCTCGCGAACACCGGGGAGCTGTTTTTT